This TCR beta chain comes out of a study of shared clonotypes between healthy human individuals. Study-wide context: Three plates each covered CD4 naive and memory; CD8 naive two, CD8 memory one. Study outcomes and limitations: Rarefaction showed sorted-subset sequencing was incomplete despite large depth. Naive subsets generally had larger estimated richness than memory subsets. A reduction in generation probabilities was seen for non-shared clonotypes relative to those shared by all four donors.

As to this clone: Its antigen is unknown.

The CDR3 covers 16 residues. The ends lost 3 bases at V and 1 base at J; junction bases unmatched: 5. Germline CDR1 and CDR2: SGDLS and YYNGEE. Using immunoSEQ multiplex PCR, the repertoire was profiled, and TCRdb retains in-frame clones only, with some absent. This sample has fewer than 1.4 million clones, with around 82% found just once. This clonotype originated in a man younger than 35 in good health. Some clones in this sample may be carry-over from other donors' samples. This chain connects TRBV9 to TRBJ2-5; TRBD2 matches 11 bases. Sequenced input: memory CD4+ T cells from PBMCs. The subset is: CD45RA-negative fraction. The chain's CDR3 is CASSAGGTSGQETQYF. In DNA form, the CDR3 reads TGTGCCAGCAGCGCGGGGGGGACTAGCGGCCAAGAGACCCAGTACTTC.